The 28 T cell receptor beta chains reported below all come from one sample, sequenced in a study of shared clonotypes between healthy human individuals. Terminally differentiated effector memory CD45RA+ cells were excluded by CCR7 positive selection of CD45RO-negative cells. Repertoires were generated with immunoSEQ multiplex PCR, while TCRdb's copy carries only in-frame clones and drops some. The data show over 2 million clones, about 95% seen once. Material for sequencing was naive CD8+ T cells sorted from blood. Receptor source: a man aged 18-30 years in good health.

This clone was recorded only once. This rearrangement joins TRBV7-8 to TRBJ2-5; D could derive from TRBD1 or TRBD2 (5 bases each). This CDR3 contains 16 residues. In germline, CDR1 is SGHVS, CDR2 FQNEAQ. V lost 1 base and J 5 bases, leaving 17 bases between the germline ends. In nucleotides, the CDR3 is TGTGCCAGCAGCTTAGGGGTTGGGGGAGAGATTGAGACCCAGTACTTC. This gives the protein CASSLGVGGEIETQYF.

The chain has TRBV4-1 and TRBJ1-5; D ambiguous. The CDR3 has 14 residues. V gave up 4 bases and J gave up 2 bases, with 9 bases separating them. CDR1 is MGHRA, CDR2 YSYEKL, per germline. In DNA, the CDR3 is TGCGCCAGCAGCCTTGAAAGGGGCAATCAGCCCCAGCATTTT. Translated: CASSLERGNQPQHF.

A remark on this clone: Other DNA variants within this sample encode the same CDR3. The chain links TRBV27 to TRBJ2-3; no clear D. Germline CDR1 MNHEY, CDR2 SMNVEV (reference sequence). The V end was cut by 3 bases, the J end by 4 bases, with 5 bases between. The CDR3 has 12 amino acids. The CDR3 coding sequence is TGTGCCAGCAGTTTGGGCTCAGATACGCAGTATTTT. Its translation: CASSLGSDTQYF.

Note on this clone: At the DNA level, this CDR3 is encoded by other sequences in the same sample as well. V usage is TRBV5-1 and J usage is TRBJ2-5; D unclear. Per the germline V gene, CDR1 is SGHRS and CDR2 is YFSETQ. The length of the CDR3 is 11 residues. Trimming took off 0 bases at V and 5 bases at J, with 2 bases between the two ends. The chain's CDR3 is CASSLVETQYF. CDR3 coding DNA: TGCGCCAGCAGCTTGGTGGAGACCCAGTACTTC.

This clone has only a few counts. CDR3 in DNA: TGTGCCAGCAGACTAGGACAGGGGAACACTGAAGCTTTCTTT. Its translation: CASRLGQGNTEAFF. The chain is built from TRBV27 and TRBJ1-1, with TRBD1 matching over 8 bases. Germline V gene sequence: CDR1 MNHEY, CDR2 SMNVEV (reference sequence). V dropped 6 bases and J dropped 1; count of bases not matched to a gene: 4. This CDR3 has 14 amino acids.

This chain joins TRBV27 and TRBJ2-3; D is possibly TRBD2 (6 bases). Between the trimmed V and J ends, which lost 3 bases and 1 base, there was a span of 11 bases. The CDR3 contains 15 residues. Germline V gene data show CDR1 as MNHEY and CDR2 as SMNVEV (reference sequence). Here the CDR3 DNA reads TGTGCCAGCAGTTTTCCCGGGAGTGGCACAGATACGCAGTATTTT. Translated, it gives CASSFPGSGTDTQYF.

The rearrangement uses TRBV21-1 and TRBJ2-7. TRBV21-1 is a known pseudogene. CDR3 length: 14 amino acids. Here the CDR3 DNA reads TGTGCCAGCAGCAAAGTCGACCGAGCCTACGAGCAGTACTTC. Its translation is CASSKVDRAYEQYF.

The table lists this clone with a few counts. V and J are TRBV4-3 and TRBJ2-7; D uncertain. The CDR3 is 15 residues long. Germline values: CDR1 LGHNA, CDR2 YSLEER. V was trimmed by 0 bases and J by 6 bases, leaving 15 bases between them. CDR3 sequence: CASSQDRIPSAEQYF. Here the CDR3 DNA reads TGCGCCAGCAGCCAAGATAGAATTCCCAGCGCCGAGCAGTACTTC.

The V call is TRBV27, the J call TRBJ2-3, with 14 nucleotides matching TRBD2. CDR3 length: 18 residues. Germline loops: CDR1 MNHEY, CDR2 SMNVEV (reference sequence). V lost 3 bases and J lost 5; bases outside the gene matches: 10. CDR3 protein: CASSFLGLAGDLVDTQYF. The CDR3 region has the DNA TGTGCCAGCAGTTTCTTGGGACTAGCGGGAGACCTTGTAGATACGCAGTATTTT.

The V call is TRBV4-1, the J call TRBJ1-5; weak D call: TRBD1 (6 bases). Between the trimmed V and J ends, which lost 3 bases and 1 base, there was a span of 16 bases. CDR3 length equals 17 residues. In germline, CDR1 is MGHRA, CDR2 YSYEKL. The CDR3 loop reads CASSQEGARGSNQPQHF. CDR3 sequence (DNA): TGCGCCAGCAGCCAGGAAGGGGCAAGGGGGAGCAATCAGCCCCAGCATTTT.

The rearrangement links TRBV5-8 to TRBJ2-1; 8 bases align to TRBD2. Unmatched junction bases numbered 4, after V lost 2 bases and J lost 6 bases. The CDR3 is 14 amino acids. Germline V lookup: CDR1 SGHTS, CDR2 YDEGEE. CDR3 sequence (DNA): TGTGCCAGCAGCTTAAACGGGAGGGGCAATGAGCAGTTCTTC. Translated: CASSLNGRGNEQFF.

The chain has TRBV29-1 and TRBJ2-1; 7 bases agree with TRBD2. Trimming at V came to 3 bases and at J to 4 bases, leaving 6 bases not matched to a gene. CDR1 and CDR2 from the germline V gene are SQVTM and ANQGSEA. The CDR3 totals 14 residues. The CDR3 spells CSVEGKGLYNEQFF. Written as DNA, the CDR3 is TGCAGCGTTGAGGGGAAGGGACTATACAATGAGCAGTTCTTC.

The J gene is TRBJ1-5, the V gene TRBV10-2; D gene unclear. The V end lost 3 bases, the J end lost 1 base, and 7 bases lay between the germline ends. CDR3 length: 14 amino acids. From germline, CDR1 is WSHSY and CDR2 SAAADI. The CDR3 region is CASSDVDSNQPQHF. The CDR3 DNA is TGCGCCAGCAGTGATGTGGACAGCAATCAGCCCCAGCATTTT.

The table lists this clone with a count of one. This chain connects TRBV7-9 to TRBJ1-1, with no clear D. The germline V and J ends were trimmed by 1 base and 1 base, with 10 bases remaining between them. CDR1 SEHNR and CDR2 FQNEAQ come from the germline V gene (reference sequence). The CDR3 is 15 amino acids. The CDR3 DNA reads as TGTGCCAGCAGCTTAGTTGGGTCGGGGAACACTGAAGCTTTCTTT. Its protein is CASSLVGSGNTEAFF. Based on the CDR3 plus reference TRBV7-9 and TRBJ1-1, the full variable domain is DTGVSQNPRHKITKRGQNVTFRCDPISEHNRLYWYRQTLGQGPEFLTYFQNEAQLEKSRLLSDRFSAERPKGSFSTLEIQRTEQGDSAMYLCASSLVGSGNTEAFFGQGTRLTVV.

This clone appeared once. CDR3 coding DNA: TGTGCCAGCAGCCCGGGGGCCCCCCCGAACCCCTATGCTGGCTACACCTTC. It specifies CASSPGAPPNPYAGYTF. V usage is TRBV7-8 and J usage is TRBJ1-2, with TRBD1 as a possible D gene (6 bases). The CDR3 runs 17 residues. The V gene's germline CDR1 is SGHVS and CDR2 FQNEAQ. Between the trimmed V and J ends, which lost 5 bases and 7 bases, there was a span of 26 bases.

The V and J genes are TRBV4-2 and TRBJ2-7, with 11 bases lining up with TRBD1. V trimming: 6 bases; J trimming: 4 bases; junction bases outside the gene matches: 14. The CDR3 sequence is 17 residues long. Germline assignment: CDR1 LGHNA and CDR2 YNFKEQ. CDR3: CASSRSDGTGGIYEQYF. The CDR3 region has the DNA TGTGCCAGCAGTCGCTCAGACGGGACAGGGGGAATTTACGAGCAGTACTTC.

The chain recombines TRBV10-3 with TRBJ2-1; 7 positions match TRBD2. This CDR3 has 15 amino acids. CDR1 is ENHRY, CDR2 SYGVKD, per germline. J was trimmed by 2 bases and V by 3 bases; bases with no gene match: 4. This chain's CDR3 is CAISDSRETYNEQFF. Written as DNA, the CDR3 is TGTGCCATCAGTGACTCGCGGGAGACCTACAATGAGCAGTTCTTC.

J is TRBJ2-7 and V is TRBV5-4; 14 bases line up with TRBD2. The ends lost 4 bases at V and 5 bases at J; junction bases unmatched: 5. CDR1 is SGHNT and CDR2 is YYREEE in the germline V gene (reference sequence). The CDR3 is 15 residues long. The CDR3 loop reads CASSRRLAGGDEQYF. The CDR3 bases are TGTGCCAGCAGCCGCCGACTAGCGGGGGGGGACGAGCAGTACTTC. The complete variable domain, with remaining parts taken from reference TRBV5-4 and TRBJ2-7, reads ETGVTQSPTHLIKTRGQQVTLRCSSQSGHNTVSWYQQALGQGPQFIFQYYREEENGRGNFPPRFSGLQFPNYSSELNVNALELDDSALYLCASSRRLAGGDEQYFGPGTRLTVT.

The chain uses TRBV30 and TRBJ2-7, with D hard to call. This CDR3 region has 12 residues. Trimming stripped 4 bases from V and 1 base from J, with 8 bases between. Germline lookup yields CDR1 GTSNPN and CDR2 SVGIG (reference sequence). The CDR3 DNA follows: TGTGCCTGGACTGACGGGTCCTACGAGCAGTACTTC. Translated: CAWTDGSYEQYF.

This CDR3 is CASSSQWNEQFF. Written as DNA, the CDR3 is TGTGCCAGCAGCTCTCAATGGAATGAGCAGTTCTTC. The chain links TRBV13 to TRBJ2-1; no clear D gene. Per germline, CDR1 PRHDT and CDR2 FYEKMQ (reference sequence). The V gene lost 4 bases and the J gene lost 7 bases, with 8 bases spanning the gap. CDR3 length: 12 amino acids. Full variable domain (outside the CDR3, taken from reference TRBV13 and TRBJ2-1): AAGVIQSPRHLIKEKRETATLKCYPIPRHDTVYWYQQGPGQDPQFLISFYEKMQSDKGSIPDRFSAQQFSDYHSELNMSSLELGDSALYFCASSSQWNEQFFGPGTRLTVL.

This clone was seen only once. The V gene is TRBV4-2, the J gene TRBJ1-1, with 8 bases aligning to TRBD1. CDR1 is LGHNA and CDR2 is YNFKEQ in the germline V gene. V lost 5 bases, J lost 3 bases, and 5 bases stayed unmatched. The CDR3 has 14 residues. CDR3: CASSKGQGDTEAFF. The CDR3 DNA reads TGTGCCAGCAGCAAAGGACAGGGTGACACTGAAGCTTTCTTT.

This clone was seen more than once but under ten times. This chain joins TRBV5-6 and TRBJ2-7, with TRBD1 matching over 9 bases. Germline V CDR1 and CDR2: SGHDT, YYEEEE. The ends lost 4 bases at V and 6 bases at J; junction bases unmatched: 23. The CDR3 runs to 19 residues. The CDR3 loop reads CASSHWRSWPGQGRGEQYF. The CDR3 coding sequence is TGTGCCAGCAGCCATTGGAGGAGCTGGCCGGGACAGGGAAGGGGCGAGCAGTACTTC.

On this clone itself: This sample also contains other DNA sequences that code for the same CDR3. The chain is built from TRBV7-9 and TRBJ2-7; D uncertain. Germline CDR1 and CDR2: SEHNR and FQNEAQ (reference sequence). This CDR3 is built from 15 residues. V lost 5 bases, J lost 3 bases, and 17 bases lay in between. The CDR3 is CASSPYSGTHYEQYF. Here the CDR3 DNA reads TGTGCCAGCAGCCCATATTCGGGCACTCACTACGAGCAGTACTTC.

V and J are TRBV5-6 and TRBJ2-7, with TRBD1 matching over 7 bases. The J segment lost 6 bases and the V segment lost 3 bases, leaving 3 bases of the junction unmatched. Germline CDR1 and CDR2: SGHDT and YYEEEE. The CDR3 length is 12 residues. The CDR3 DNA is TGTGCCAGCAGCTCCACAGGGGTCGAGCAGTACTTC. Protein: CASSSTGVEQYF. The full variable domain, rest sourced from reference TRBV5-6 and TRBJ2-7, is DAGVTQSPTHLIKTRGQQVTLRCSPKSGHDTVSWYQQALGQGPQFIFQYYEEEERQRGNFPDRFSGHQFPNYSSELNVNALLLGDSALYLCASSSTGVEQYFGPGTRLTVT.

The V call is TRBV11-2, the J call TRBJ2-7, with D perhaps TRBD1 (5 bases). Germline V CDR1 and CDR2: SGHAT, FQNNGV. This CDR3 is 13 amino acids long. V was clipped by 3 bases and J by 3 bases, with 9 bases between them. Written as DNA, the CDR3 is TGTGCCAGCAGCTTTGGGGCTAGCTACGAGCAGTACTTC. Translated: CASSFGASYEQYF.

The genes are TRBV14 and TRBJ1-1; 7 bases are a match to TRBD1. The CDR3 runs to 14 residues. After removal of 3 bases from V and 7 bases from J, the junction contained 8 bases not matched to a gene. Germline CDR1 reads SGHDN; CDR2 reads FVKESK. The CDR3 here is CASSHNRGGGEAFF. CDR3 DNA: TGTGCCAGCAGCCATAACAGGGGTGGGGGTGAAGCTTTCTTT. The variable domain in full, with the rest retrieved from reference TRBV14 and TRBJ1-1, is EAGVTQFPSHSVIEKGQTVTLRCDPISGHDNLYWYRRVMGKEIKFLLHFVKESKQDESGMPNNRFLAERTGGTYSTLKVQPAELEDSGVYFCASSHNRGGGEAFFGQGTRLTVV.

A word on this clone: Other DNA variants within this sample encode the same CDR3. The chain couples TRBV5-1 to TRBJ1-1; a possible D gene is TRBD1 (6 bases). The CDR3 extends over 14 amino acids. Trimming removed 0 bases from V and 3 bases from J, with 9 bases in between. Germline CDR1 reads SGHRS; CDR2 reads YFSETQ. For the CDR3, the DNA is TGCGCCAGCAGCTTGGACAGGGCGGACACTGAAGCTTTCTTT. Protein product: CASSLDRADTEAFF. The full variable domain, its missing parts supplied by reference TRBV5-1 and TRBJ1-1, is KAGVTQTPRYLIKTRGQQVTLSCSPISGHRSVSWYQQTPGQGLQFLFEYFSETQRNKGNFPGRFSGRQFSNSRSEMNVSTLELGDSALYLCASSLDRADTEAFFGQGTRLTVV.

This chain links TRBV7-2 with TRBJ2-2; D ambiguous. V shed 4 bases and J shed 3 bases, with 15 bases lying between them. CDR1 and CDR2 from the germline V gene are SGHTA and FQGNSA. The CDR3 runs to 16 residues. CDR3 sequence reads: CASSSAGSLYTGELFF. In DNA, the CDR3 is TGTGCCAGCAGCTCCGCAGGAAGTCTATACACCGGGGAGCTGTTTTTT.